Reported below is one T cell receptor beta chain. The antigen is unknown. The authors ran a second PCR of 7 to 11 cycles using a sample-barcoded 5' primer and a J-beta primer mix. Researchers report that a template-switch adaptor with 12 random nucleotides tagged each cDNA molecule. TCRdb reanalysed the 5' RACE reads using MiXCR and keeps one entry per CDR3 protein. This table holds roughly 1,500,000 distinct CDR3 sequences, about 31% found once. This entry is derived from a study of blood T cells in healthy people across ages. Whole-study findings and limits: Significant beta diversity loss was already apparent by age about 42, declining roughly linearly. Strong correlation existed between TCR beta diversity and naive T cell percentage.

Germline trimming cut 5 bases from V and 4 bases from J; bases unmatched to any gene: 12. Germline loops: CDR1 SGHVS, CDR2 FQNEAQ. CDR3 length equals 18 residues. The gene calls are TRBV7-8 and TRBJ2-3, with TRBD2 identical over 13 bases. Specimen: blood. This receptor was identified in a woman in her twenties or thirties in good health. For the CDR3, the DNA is TGTGCCAGCAGCCTCGGGACTAGCGGGGTTCCTAGCGCAGATACGCAGTATTTT. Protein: CASSLGTSGVPSADTQYF. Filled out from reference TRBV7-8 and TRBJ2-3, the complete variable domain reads GAGVSQSPRYKVAKRGQDVALRCDPISGHVSLFWYQQALGQGPEFLTYFQNEAQLDKSGLPSDRFFAERPEGSVSTLKIQRTQQEDSAVYLCASSLGTSGVPSADTQYFGPGTRLTVL.